Presented here are 2 T cell receptor beta chains from one specimen sequenced in a study of blood T cell repertoires in COVID-19. The assay was immunoSEQ multiplex PCR, and TCRdb's table has in-frame clones only and misses some. The sample has 350,000 to 550,000 clones, roughly 90% seen once; the top ten hold over 4%. Sequencing used peripheral blood. The receptor set was obtained from a woman younger than 45 with acute or convalescent COVID-19.

This clone has only a few counts. The rearrangement joins TRBV21-1 to TRBJ1-3. TRBV21-1 is deemed a pseudogene. The CDR3 is made up of 17 amino acids. CDR3 nucleotides: TGTGCCAGCAGCAATGTCGGGGATAGGATGGTTGGAAACACCATATATTTT. It encodes CASSNVGDRMVGNTIYF.

The genes are TRBV2 and TRBJ2-5; the match to TRBD1 covers 9 bases. Unmatched junction bases numbered 3, after V lost 6 bases and J lost 4 bases. This CDR3 has 13 amino acids. The germline V gene has CDR1 SNHLY and CDR2 FYNNEI. CDR3 in amino acids: CASRVDRGETQYF. The DNA for the CDR3 is TGTGCCAGCAGGGTGGACAGGGGAGAGACCCAGTACTTC. The variable domain in full, completed from reference TRBV2 and TRBJ2-5, reads EPEVTQTPSHQVTQMGQEVILRCVPISNHLYFYWYRQILGQKVEFLVSFYNNEISEKSEIFDDQFSVERPDGSNFTLKIRSTKLEDSAMYFCASRVDRGETQYFGPGTRLLVL.